Listed here are 18 T cell receptor beta chains from one sample, sequenced in a study of blood T cell repertoires in COVID-19. TCRdb keeps only in-frame clones here, not all; method: immunoSEQ multiplex PCR. The repertoire holds about 120,000 clones, with roughly two thirds as singletons. The source material was peripheral blood. The receptors come from a woman aged 70-85 years with acute or convalescent COVID-19.

This sequence joins TRBV19 and TRBJ2-7, with TRBD1 matching 11 bases. Germline V lookup: CDR1 LNHDA, CDR2 SQIVND (reference sequence). The J segment lost 7 bases and the V segment lost 5 bases, leaving 4 bases of the junction unmatched. The CDR3 consists of 13 residues. The DNA of the CDR3 is TGTGCCAGTAGTTTCGGGACAGGGGGAGAGCAGTACTTC. Translation: CASSFGTGGEQYF.

The rearrangement links TRBV9 to TRBJ2-1; 8 positions match TRBD2. The CDR3 runs 15 residues. Looked up from germline, CDR1 is SGDLS and CDR2 is YYNGEE. The trim removed 6 bases at V and 7 bases at J, leaving 12 bases unmatched. The CDR3 region is CASTGGSGGGNEQFF. DNA for the CDR3: TGTGCCAGCACCGGGGGGAGCGGGGGCGGGAATGAGCAGTTCTTC.

This sequence joins TRBV23-1 and TRBJ1-2; tentative D call: TRBD1 (5 bases). TRBV23-1 qualifies as an ORF whose function is uncertain. Trimming stripped 3 bases from V and 3 bases from J, with 8 bases between. The CDR3 is 13 amino acids. The CDR3 here is CASSQYRYYGYTF. In DNA, the CDR3 is TGCGCCAGCAGTCAGTACAGGTACTATGGCTACACCTTC.

The rearrangement links TRBV18 to TRBJ2-1; a weak D match, TRBD1 (6 bases). From germline, CDR1 is KGHSH and CDR2 LQKENI. V lost 1 base to trimming and J lost 1 base, with 17 bases between them. The CDR3 is 18 residues long. Here the CDR3 DNA reads TGTGCCAGCTCACCACGGGTGGTAGGCAGGGGTTCCTACAATGAGCAGTTCTTC. Amino acids: CASSPRVVGRGSYNEQFF. Full variable domain (missing parts from reference TRBV18 and TRBJ2-1): NAGVMQNPRHLVRRRGQEARLRCSPMKGHSHVYWYRQLPEEGLKFMVYLQKENIIDESGMPKERFSAEFPKEGPSILRIQQVVRGDSAAYFCASSPRVVGRGSYNEQFFGPGTRLTVL.

This rearrangement joins TRBV5-1 to TRBJ1-2, with D possibly being TRBD1 (5 bases). V was shortened by 1 base and J by 3 bases, with 10 bases between the two germline ends. CDR1 and CDR2 from the germline V gene are SGHRS and YFSETQ. The CDR3 covers 14 residues. CDR3 DNA: TGCGCCAGCAGCTTGCAGGAAGGGGACTATGGCTACACCTTC. Its protein is CASSLQEGDYGYTF.

The genes are TRBV30 and TRBJ1-1; D gene ambiguous. The germline V gene encodes CDR1 GTSNPN and CDR2 SVGIG (reference sequence). V lost 4 bases and J 3 bases, leaving 12 bases between the germline ends. The CDR3 sequence is 13 residues long. The CDR3 protein is CAWKGQRDTEAFF. The CDR3 DNA sequence: TGTGCCTGGAAAGGGCAGAGGGACACTGAAGCTTTCTTT.

The chain links TRBV29-1 to TRBJ2-3; D is ambiguous. The CDR3 runs to 10 residues. V lost 4 bases and J 6 bases, leaving 5 bases between the germline ends. CDR1 is SQVTM and CDR2 is ANQGSEA in the germline V gene. CDR3 bases: TGCAGCGTTGCGCAGGATACGCAGTATTTT. It is translated as CSVAQDTQYF.

The chain has TRBV18 and TRBJ1-2; D is undetermined. Germline-derived CDR1 and CDR2 are KGHSH and LQKENI. The CDR3 contains 12 residues. V was trimmed by 3 bases and J by 3 bases, leaving 5 bases between them. CDR3 sequence: CASSPGDYGYTF. CDR3 bases: TGTGCCAGCTCACCCGGGGACTATGGCTACACCTTC.

J is TRBJ1-4 and V is TRBV18; a possible D gene is TRBD1 (5 bases). The CDR3 consists of 15 residues. Trimming pared 2 bases from V and 8 bases from J, leaving 15 bases between. From germline, CDR1 is KGHSH and CDR2 LQKENI. The CDR3 DNA reads as TGTGCCAGCTCACCAAAACAGGCGCTAAGAGAAAAACTGTTTTTT. Translated: CASSPKQALREKLFF.

V usage is TRBV2 and J usage is TRBJ2-1; 12 positions agree with TRBD2. CDR3 length equals 15 residues. V was pared by 6 bases and J by 10 bases, with 10 bases of the junction left unmatched. Germline values: CDR1 SNHLY, CDR2 FYNNEI. The CDR3 bases are TGTGCCAGCAGGACTAGCGGGGGTCAGACGAAAGAGCAGTTCTTC. It translates to CASRTSGGQTKEQFF.

This clone was counted many times. The J gene is TRBJ1-5, the V gene TRBV18; D might be TRBD1 (6 bases). Germline V gene data show CDR1 as KGHSH and CDR2 as LQKENI. Trimming shortened V by 1 base and J by 5 bases, and 6 bases separated the two germline ends. The CDR3 runs to 13 residues. The CDR3 DNA reads as TGTGCCAGCTCACCACAGGGGGATCAGCCCCAGCATTTT. Its protein is CASSPQGDQPQHF. The full variable domain, its missing parts supplied by reference TRBV18 and TRBJ1-5, is NAGVMQNPRHLVRRRGQEARLRCSPMKGHSHVYWYRQLPEEGLKFMVYLQKENIIDESGMPKERFSAEFPKEGPSILRIQQVVRGDSAAYFCASSPQGDQPQHFGDGTRLSIL.

The chain uses TRBV25-1 and TRBJ1-2; no firm D call. Germline CDR1 reads MGHDK; CDR2 reads SYGVNS. The CDR3 runs 12 residues. Trimming removed 6 bases from V and 0 bases from J, with 5 bases in between. In DNA form, the CDR3 reads TGTGCCAGCAGGACACCTAACTATGGCTACACCTTC. Translated: CASRTPNYGYTF.

The chain has TRBV3-1 (or the pseudogene TRBV3-2) and TRBJ2-5; no reliable D call. CDR1 and CDR2 from the germline V gene are LGHDT and YNNKEL (reference sequence). Trimming removed 4 bases at V and 5 bases at J, with 17 bases between. The CDR3 is 15 residues long. DNA for the CDR3: TGTGCCAGCAGCCCATATGACTCTCGGCTCGAGACCCAGTACTTC. This sequence encodes CASSPYDSRLETQYF.

V and J are TRBV7-2 and TRBJ2-7; tentative D call: TRBD2 (5 bases). This CDR3 is built from 14 residues. The V gene lost 7 bases and the J gene lost 3 bases, with 16 bases spanning the gap. CDR1 and CDR2 from the germline V gene are SGHTA and FQGNSA. CDR3 protein: CASNDLDGIYEQYF. Written as DNA, the CDR3 is TGTGCCAGCAACGATTTGGACGGGATCTACGAGCAGTACTTC.

This clone was picked up many times. The V and J genes are TRBV27 and TRBJ2-7; TRBD1 is a possible D gene (5 bases). The CDR3 contains 14 residues. CDR1 and CDR2 from the germline V gene are MNHEY and SMNVEV (reference sequence). Trimming took off 6 bases at V and 2 bases at J, with 14 bases between the two ends. The CDR3 reads CASSTTAGTYEQYF. The CDR3 DNA is TGTGCCAGCAGCACGACGGCAGGGACCTACGAGCAGTACTTC.

This chain connects TRBV2 to TRBJ2-1, with D unclear. Germline V lookup: CDR1 SNHLY, CDR2 FYNNEI. Deletions cut 2 bases from V and 5 bases from J, with 4 bases between. The CDR3 is made up of 12 amino acids. The DNA of the CDR3 is TGTGCCAGCAGTGAACTTAACAATGAGCAGTTCTTC. It yields the protein CASSELNNEQFF.

The genes are TRBV9 and TRBJ2-3; no clear D. Germline V gene lookup returns CDR1 SGDLS and CDR2 YYNGEE. This CDR3 is 15 amino acids long. V dropped 0 bases and J dropped 0 bases, with 8 bases sitting between them. CDR3 amino acids: CASSVVSTSTDTQYF. The CDR3 DNA reads as TGTGCCAGCAGCGTAGTTTCCACTAGCACAGATACGCAGTATTTT.

The V call is TRBV7-2, the J call TRBJ2-2; TRBD2 agrees at 9 bases. V shed 5 bases and J 6 bases; nucleotides not matched to a gene: 7. The CDR3 has 15 residues. From germline, CDR1 is SGHTA and CDR2 FQGNSA. CDR3 nucleotide sequence: TGTGCCAGCAGCGCAGGGACTAGCATCTCCGGGGAGCTGTTTTTT. This translates into CASSAGTSISGELFF. Full variable domain (remainder filled in from reference TRBV7-2 and TRBJ2-2): GAGVSQSPSNKVTEKGKDVELRCDPISGHTALYWYRQSLGQGLEFLIYFQGNSAPDKSGLPSDRFSAERTGGSVSTLTIQRTQQEDSAVYLCASSAGTSISGELFFGEGSRLTVL.